This TCR beta chain was retrieved from a study of naive and memory T cell subsets. Study-level points and caveats: Naive repertoires, especially CD8, held a few larger clonotypes, possibly memory cells re-expressing CD45RA. Naive and memory repertoire findings lacked a ground truth for validation.

From the second PCR step, alpha and beta chains were amplified apart. The beta constant-region primer was an equimolar mix of two oligonucleotides covering TRBC1 and TRBC2. Four rounds of PCR amplified the ligated cDNA using nested alpha and beta constant-region primers plus SP2. TCRdb reprocessed the UMI-ligation and nested PCR reads via MiXCR and lists one record per CDR3 protein. The table records more than 95,000 distinct CDR3 sequences, more than 12% of them present only once. Turning to this clonotype: The antigen is unknown.

The CDR3 is 13 residues long. V gave up 0 bases and J gave up 8 bases, with 7 bases separating them. Germline V gene sequence: CDR1 PRHDT, CDR2 FYEKMQ (reference sequence). The clonotype originates from a human donor in good health. The sequencing input was naive CD8+ T cells from blood. The V gene is TRBV13, the J gene TRBJ1-4; D uncertain. The CDR3 DNA reads as TGTGCCAGCAGCTTAGGCCGGGGAGAAAAACTGTTTTTT. This encodes CASSLGRGEKLFF. The whole variable domain, remainder taken from reference TRBV13 and TRBJ1-4, is AAGVIQSPRHLIKEKRETATLKCYPIPRHDTVYWYQQGPGQDPQFLISFYEKMQSDKGSIPDRFSAQQFSDYHSELNMSSLELGDSALYFCASSLGRGEKLFFGSGTQLSVL.